This T cell receptor (beta chain) comes out of a study of cytomegalovirus exposure and HLA in healthy donors. V was shortened by 4 bases and J by 3 bases, with 16 bases between the two germline ends. The CDR3 totals 15 residues. Per germline, CDR1 SGDLS and CDR2 YYNGEE. The PCR made use of 60 Vbeta and 13 Jbeta primers. Assay used: immunoSEQ multiplex PCR; TCRdb lists only in-frame clones, some missing. The sample shows over 150,000 clones, 80% of them seen only once. The V and J genes are TRBV9 and TRBJ2-5; D perhaps matches TRBD1 (6 bases). The clonotype originates from a man younger than 30 in good health and CMV-seropositive. Sequencing was done on a sample of PBMCs. DNA of the CDR3: TGTGCCAGCAGCAAGCGACAGGACGGGAAAGAGACCCAGTACTTC. This sequence encodes CASSKRQDGKETQYF.